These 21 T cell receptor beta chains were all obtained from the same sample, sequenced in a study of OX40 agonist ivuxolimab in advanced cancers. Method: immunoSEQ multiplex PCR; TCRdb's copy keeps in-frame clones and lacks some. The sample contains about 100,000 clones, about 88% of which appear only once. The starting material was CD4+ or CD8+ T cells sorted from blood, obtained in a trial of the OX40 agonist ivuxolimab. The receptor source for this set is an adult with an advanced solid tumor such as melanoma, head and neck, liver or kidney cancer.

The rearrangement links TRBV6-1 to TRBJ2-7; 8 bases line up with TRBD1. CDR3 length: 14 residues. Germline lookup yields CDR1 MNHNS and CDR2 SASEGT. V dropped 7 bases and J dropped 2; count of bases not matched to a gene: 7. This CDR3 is CASTQRDRTYEQYF. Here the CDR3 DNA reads TGTGCCAGCACTCAACGGGACAGGACCTACGAGCAGTACTTC.

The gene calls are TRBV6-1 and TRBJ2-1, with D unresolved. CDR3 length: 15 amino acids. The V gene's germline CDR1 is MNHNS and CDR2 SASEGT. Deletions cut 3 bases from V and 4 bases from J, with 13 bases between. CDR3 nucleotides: TGTGCCAGCAGTGAGGGGATCACCTCTTACAATGAGCAGTTCTTC. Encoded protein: CASSEGITSYNEQFF.

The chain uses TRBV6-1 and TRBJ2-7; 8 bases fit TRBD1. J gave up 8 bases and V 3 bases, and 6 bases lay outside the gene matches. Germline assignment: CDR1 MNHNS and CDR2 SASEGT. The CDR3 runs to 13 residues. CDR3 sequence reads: CASSDGQGNKQYF. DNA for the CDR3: TGTGCCAGCAGTGACGGACAGGGCAATAAGCAGTACTTC.

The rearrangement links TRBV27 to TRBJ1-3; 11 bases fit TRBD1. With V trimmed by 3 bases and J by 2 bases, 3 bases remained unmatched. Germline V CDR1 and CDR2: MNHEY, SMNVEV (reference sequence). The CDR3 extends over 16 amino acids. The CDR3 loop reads CASSFQGQGAGNTIYF. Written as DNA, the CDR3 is TGTGCCAGCAGTTTCCAGGGACAGGGGGCTGGAAACACCATATATTTT.

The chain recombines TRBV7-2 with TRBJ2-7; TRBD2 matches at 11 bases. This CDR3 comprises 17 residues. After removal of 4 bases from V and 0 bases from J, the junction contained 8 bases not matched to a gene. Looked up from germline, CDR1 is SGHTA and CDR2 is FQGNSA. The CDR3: CASSSGTSGLSSYEQYF. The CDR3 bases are TGTGCCAGCAGCTCCGGGACTAGCGGCTTAAGCTCCTACGAGCAGTACTTC.

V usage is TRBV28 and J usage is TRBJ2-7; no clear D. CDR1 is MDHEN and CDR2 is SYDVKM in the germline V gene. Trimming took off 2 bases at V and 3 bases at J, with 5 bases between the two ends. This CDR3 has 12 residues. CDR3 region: CASSLPLYEQYF. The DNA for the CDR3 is TGTGCCAGCAGTTTACCACTCTACGAGCAGTACTTC.

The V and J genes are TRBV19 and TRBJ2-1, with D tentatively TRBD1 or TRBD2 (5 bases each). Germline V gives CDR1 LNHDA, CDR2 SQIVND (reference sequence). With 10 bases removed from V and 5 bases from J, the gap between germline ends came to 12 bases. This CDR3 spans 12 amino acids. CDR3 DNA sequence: TGTGCCACCTTTGGGGGAAACAATGAGCAGTTCTTC. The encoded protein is CATFGGNNEQFF.

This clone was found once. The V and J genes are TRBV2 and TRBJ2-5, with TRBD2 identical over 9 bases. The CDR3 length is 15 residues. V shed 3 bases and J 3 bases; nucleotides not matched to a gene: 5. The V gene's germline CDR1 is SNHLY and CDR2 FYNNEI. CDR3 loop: CASSDSGSREETQYF. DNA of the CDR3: TGTGCCAGCAGTGATAGCGGGAGTCGTGAAGAGACCCAGTACTTC.

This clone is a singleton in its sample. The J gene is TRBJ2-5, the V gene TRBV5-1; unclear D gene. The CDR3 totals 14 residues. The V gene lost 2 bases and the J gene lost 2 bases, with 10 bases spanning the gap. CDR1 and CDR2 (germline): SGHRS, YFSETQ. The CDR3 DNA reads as TGCGCCAGCAGCTTCACCACGCGACAAGAGACCCAGTACTTC. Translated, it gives CASSFTTRQETQYF. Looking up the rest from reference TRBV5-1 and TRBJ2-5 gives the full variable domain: KAGVTQTPRYLIKTRGQQVTLSCSPISGHRSVSWYQQTPGQGLQFLFEYFSETQRNKGNFPGRFSGRQFSNSRSEMNVSTLELGDSALYLCASSFTTRQETQYFGPGTRLLVL.

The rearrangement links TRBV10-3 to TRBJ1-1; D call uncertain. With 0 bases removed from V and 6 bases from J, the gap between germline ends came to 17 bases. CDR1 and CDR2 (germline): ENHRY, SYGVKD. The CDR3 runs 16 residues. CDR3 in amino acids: CAISESRGPIGSEAFF. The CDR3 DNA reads TGTGCCATCAGTGAGTCACGTGGGCCAATCGGCTCTGAAGCTTTCTTT.

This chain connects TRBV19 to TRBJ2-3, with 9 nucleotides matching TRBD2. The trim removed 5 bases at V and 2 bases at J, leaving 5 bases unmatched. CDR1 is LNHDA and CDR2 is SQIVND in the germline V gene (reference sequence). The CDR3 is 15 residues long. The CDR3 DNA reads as TGTGCCAGTAGTTTGAGCGGGGGGCACACAGATACGCAGTATTTT. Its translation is CASSLSGGHTDTQYF.

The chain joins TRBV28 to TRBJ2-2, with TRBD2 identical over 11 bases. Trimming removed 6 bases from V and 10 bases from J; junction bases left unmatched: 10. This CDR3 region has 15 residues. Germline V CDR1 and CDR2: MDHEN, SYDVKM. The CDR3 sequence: CASRDSGRANLELFF. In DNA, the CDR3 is TGTGCCAGCAGGGATAGCGGGAGGGCCAATTTGGAGCTGTTTTTT.

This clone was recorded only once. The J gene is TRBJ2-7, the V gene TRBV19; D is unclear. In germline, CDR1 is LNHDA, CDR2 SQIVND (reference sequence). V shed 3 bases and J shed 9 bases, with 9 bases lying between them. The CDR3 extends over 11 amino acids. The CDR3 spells CASSIGLMQYF. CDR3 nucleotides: TGTGCCAGTAGTATTGGCCTTATGCAGTACTTC.

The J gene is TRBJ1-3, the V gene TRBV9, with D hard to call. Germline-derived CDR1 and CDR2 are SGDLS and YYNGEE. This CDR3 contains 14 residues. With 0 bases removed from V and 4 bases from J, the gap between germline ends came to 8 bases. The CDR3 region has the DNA TGTGCCAGCAGCGTAGAGGGAGCGGGAAACACCATATATTTT. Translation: CASSVEGAGNTIYF.

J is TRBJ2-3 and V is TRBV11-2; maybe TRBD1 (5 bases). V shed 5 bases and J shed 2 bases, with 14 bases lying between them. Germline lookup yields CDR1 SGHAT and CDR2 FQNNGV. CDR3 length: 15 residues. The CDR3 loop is CASSRSGHNTDTQYF. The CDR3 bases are TGTGCCAGCAGCCGGTCAGGACACAACACAGATACGCAGTATTTT.

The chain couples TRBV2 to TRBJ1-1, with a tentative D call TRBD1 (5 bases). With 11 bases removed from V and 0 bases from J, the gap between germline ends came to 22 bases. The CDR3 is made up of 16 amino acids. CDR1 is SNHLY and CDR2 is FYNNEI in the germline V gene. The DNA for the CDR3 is TGTGCCTCAGGCGGAGTGGGGGGACCCATGAACACTGAAGCTTTCTTT. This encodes CASGGVGGPMNTEAFF.

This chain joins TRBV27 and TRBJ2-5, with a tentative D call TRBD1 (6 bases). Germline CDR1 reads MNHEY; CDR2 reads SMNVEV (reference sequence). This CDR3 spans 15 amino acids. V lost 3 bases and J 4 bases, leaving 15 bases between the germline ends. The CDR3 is CASSFYADRRETQYF. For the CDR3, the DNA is TGTGCCAGCAGTTTTTACGCGGACAGAAGAGAGACCCAGTACTTC.

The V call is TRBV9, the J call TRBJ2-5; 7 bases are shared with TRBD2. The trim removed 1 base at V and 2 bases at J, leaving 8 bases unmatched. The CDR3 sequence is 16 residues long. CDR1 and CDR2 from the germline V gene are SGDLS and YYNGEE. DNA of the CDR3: TGTGCCAGCAGCGTATCCCCCACGGGGGGACAAGAGACCCAGTACTTC. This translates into CASSVSPTGGQETQYF.

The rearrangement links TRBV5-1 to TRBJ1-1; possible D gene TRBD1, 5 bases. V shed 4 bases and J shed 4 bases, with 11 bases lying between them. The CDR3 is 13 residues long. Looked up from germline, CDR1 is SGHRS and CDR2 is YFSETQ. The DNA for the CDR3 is TGCGCCAGCAGCACCCCAGGGTCCACTGAAGCTTTCTTT. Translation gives CASSTPGSTEAFF. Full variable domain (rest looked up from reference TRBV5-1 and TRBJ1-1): KAGVTQTPRYLIKTRGQQVTLSCSPISGHRSVSWYQQTPGQGLQFLFEYFSETQRNKGNFPGRFSGRQFSNSRSEMNVSTLELGDSALYLCASSTPGSTEAFFGQGTRLTVV.

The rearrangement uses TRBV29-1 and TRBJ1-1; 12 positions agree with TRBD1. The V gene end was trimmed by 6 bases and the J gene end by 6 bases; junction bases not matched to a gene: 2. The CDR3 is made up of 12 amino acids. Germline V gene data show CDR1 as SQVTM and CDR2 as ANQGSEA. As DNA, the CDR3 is TGCAGCGTGGGACAGGGGGCGTCTGAAGCTTTCTTT. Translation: CSVGQGASEAFF.

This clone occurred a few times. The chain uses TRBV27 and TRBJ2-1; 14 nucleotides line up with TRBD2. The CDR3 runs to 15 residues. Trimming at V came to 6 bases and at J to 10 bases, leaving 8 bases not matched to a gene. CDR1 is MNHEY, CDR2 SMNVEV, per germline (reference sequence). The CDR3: CASRRLAGGSREQFF. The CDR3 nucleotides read TGTGCCAGCAGGAGACTAGCGGGAGGGAGTAGGGAGCAGTTCTTC.